This TCR beta chain was obtained from a study of blood T cell repertoires in COVID-19. The protocol was immunoSEQ multiplex PCR, while the TCRdb copy is restricted to in-frame clones and leaves out a portion. In the table there are fewer than 400,000 clones, under 90% of which are singletons. The CDR3 spans 11 residues. Germline assignment: CDR1 WNHNN and CDR2 SYGVQD (reference sequence). V was cut by 3 bases and J by 6 bases, with 5 bases left in between. Sequenced: PBMCs or T cells enriched from blood (not recorded which). The source of this sequence is a man younger than 40 who had recovered from COVID-19. The V call is TRBV10-1, the J call TRBJ1-1; D remains ambiguous. The CDR3 bases are TGCGCCAGCAGTGATGGCCCTGAAGCTTTCTTT. Its translation is CASSDGPEAFF.